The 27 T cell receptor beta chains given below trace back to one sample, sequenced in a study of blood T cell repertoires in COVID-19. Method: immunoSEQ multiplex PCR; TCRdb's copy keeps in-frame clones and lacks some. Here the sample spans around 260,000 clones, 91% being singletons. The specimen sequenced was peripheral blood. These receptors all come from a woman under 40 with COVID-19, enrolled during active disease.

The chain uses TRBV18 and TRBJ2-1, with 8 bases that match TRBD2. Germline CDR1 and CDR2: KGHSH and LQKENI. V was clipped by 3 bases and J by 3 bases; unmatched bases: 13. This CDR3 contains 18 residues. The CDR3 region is CASSPYLSGNTGYNEQFF. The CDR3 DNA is TGTGCCAGCTCACCGTATCTTAGCGGGAACACCGGCTACAATGAGCAGTTCTTC.

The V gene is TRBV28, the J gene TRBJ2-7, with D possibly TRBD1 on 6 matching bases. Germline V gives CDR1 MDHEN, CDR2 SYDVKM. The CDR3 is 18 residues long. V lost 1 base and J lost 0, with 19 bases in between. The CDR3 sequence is CASSLSALSTGFSYEQYF. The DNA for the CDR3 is TGTGCCAGCAGTTTATCTGCACTTTCGACAGGCTTCTCCTACGAGCAGTACTTC. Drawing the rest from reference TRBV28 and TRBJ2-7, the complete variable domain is DVKVTQSSRYLVKRTGEKVFLECVQDMDHENMFWYRQDPGLGLRLIYFSYDVKMKEKGDIPEGYSVSREKKERFSLILESASTNQTSMYLCASSLSALSTGFSYEQYFGPGTRLTVT.

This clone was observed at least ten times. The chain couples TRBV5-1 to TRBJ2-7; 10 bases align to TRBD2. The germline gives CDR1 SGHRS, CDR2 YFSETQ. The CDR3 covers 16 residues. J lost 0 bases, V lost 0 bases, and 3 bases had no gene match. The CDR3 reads CASSLGSSGSSYEQYF. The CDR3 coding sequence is TGCGCCAGCAGCTTGGGATCTAGCGGGAGCTCCTACGAGCAGTACTTC.

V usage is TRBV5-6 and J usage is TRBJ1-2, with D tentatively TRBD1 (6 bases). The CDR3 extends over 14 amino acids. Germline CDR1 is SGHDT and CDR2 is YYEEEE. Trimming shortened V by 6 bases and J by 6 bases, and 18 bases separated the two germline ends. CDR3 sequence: CASTAWEGVHGYTF. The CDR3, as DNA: TGTGCCAGCACAGCTTGGGAGGGGGTGCATGGCTACACCTTC.

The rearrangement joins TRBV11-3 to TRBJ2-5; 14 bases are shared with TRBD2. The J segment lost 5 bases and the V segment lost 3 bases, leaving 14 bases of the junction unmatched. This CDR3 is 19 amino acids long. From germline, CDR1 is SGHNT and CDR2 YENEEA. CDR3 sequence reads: CASSLGLAGVSGLGETQYF. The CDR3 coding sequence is TGTGCCAGCAGCTTGGGACTAGCGGGAGTCTCTGGTTTGGGGGAGACCCAGTACTTC.

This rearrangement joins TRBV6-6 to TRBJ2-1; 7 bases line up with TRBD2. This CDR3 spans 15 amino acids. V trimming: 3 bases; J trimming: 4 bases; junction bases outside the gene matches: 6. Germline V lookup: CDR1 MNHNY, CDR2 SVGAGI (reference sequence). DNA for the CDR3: TGTGCCAGCAGTTATGTACTAGCGCCTTACAATGAGCAGTTCTTC. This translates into CASSYVLAPYNEQFF.

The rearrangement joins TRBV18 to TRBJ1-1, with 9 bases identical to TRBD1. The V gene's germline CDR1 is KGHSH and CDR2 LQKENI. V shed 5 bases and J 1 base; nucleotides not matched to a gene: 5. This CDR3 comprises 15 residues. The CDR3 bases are TGTGCCAGCTCAGGCCGGGACAGGGAGAACACTGAAGCTTTCTTT. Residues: CASSGRDRENTEAFF.

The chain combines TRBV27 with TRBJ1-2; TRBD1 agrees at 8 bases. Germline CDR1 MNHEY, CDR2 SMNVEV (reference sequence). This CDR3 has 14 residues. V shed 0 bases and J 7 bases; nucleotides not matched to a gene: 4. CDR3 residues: CASSLSPGGSGYTF. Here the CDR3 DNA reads TGTGCCAGCAGTTTATCGCCAGGGGGCTCTGGCTACACCTTC.

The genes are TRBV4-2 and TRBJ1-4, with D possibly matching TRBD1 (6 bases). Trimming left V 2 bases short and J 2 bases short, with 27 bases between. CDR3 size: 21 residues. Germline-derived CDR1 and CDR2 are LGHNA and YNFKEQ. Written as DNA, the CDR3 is TGTGCCAGCAGCCAAACCACCAAAATACCAGGGGTATCGGACACTAATGAAAAACTGTTTTTT. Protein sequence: CASSQTTKIPGVSDTNEKLFF.

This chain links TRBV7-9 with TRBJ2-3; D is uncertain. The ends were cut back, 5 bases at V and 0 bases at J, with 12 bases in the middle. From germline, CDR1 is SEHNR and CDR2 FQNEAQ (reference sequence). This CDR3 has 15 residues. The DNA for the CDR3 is TGTGCCAGCAGCCCCTGGCCAAGTAGCACAGATACGCAGTATTTT. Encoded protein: CASSPWPSSTDTQYF.

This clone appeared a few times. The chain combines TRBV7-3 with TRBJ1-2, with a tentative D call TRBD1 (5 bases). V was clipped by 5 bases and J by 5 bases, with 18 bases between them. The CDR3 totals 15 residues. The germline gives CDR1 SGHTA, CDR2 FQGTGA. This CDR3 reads CASSPFGGAGYGYTF. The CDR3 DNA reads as TGTGCCAGCAGCCCATTCGGTGGGGCAGGGTATGGCTACACCTTC.

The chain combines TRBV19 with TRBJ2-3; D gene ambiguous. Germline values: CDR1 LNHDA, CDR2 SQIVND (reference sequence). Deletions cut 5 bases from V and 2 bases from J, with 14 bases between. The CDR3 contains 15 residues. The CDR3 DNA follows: TGTGCCAGTAGTGCACAGCAGTTAAACACAGATACGCAGTATTTT. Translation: CASSAQQLNTDTQYF.

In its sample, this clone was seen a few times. CDR3 sequence reads: CASSLFGHLSTEAFF. The CDR3 DNA reads TGTGCCAGCAGTTTATTCGGACACCTAAGCACTGAAGCTTTCTTT. The chain has TRBV27 and TRBJ1-1, with D maybe TRBD1 (5 bases). CDR3 size: 15 residues. Deletions cut 1 base from V and 4 bases from J, with 13 bases between. Per the germline V gene, CDR1 is MNHEY and CDR2 is SMNVEV (reference sequence).

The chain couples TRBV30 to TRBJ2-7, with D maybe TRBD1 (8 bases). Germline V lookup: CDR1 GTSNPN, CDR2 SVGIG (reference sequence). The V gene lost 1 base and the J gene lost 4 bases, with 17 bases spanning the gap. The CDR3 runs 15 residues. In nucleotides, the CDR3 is TGTGCCTGGAGTGCCGGACAGGGCGGGAGATACGAGCAGTACTTC. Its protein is CAWSAGQGGRYEQYF.

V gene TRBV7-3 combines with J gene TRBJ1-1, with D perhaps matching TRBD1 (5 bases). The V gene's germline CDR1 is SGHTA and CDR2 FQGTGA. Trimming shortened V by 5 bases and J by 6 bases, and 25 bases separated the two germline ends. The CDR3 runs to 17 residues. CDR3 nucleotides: TGTGCCAGCAGCCCCACCGGGGGGAACCGTGGAGGGGCTGAAGCTTTCTTT. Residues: CASSPTGGNRGGAEAFF.

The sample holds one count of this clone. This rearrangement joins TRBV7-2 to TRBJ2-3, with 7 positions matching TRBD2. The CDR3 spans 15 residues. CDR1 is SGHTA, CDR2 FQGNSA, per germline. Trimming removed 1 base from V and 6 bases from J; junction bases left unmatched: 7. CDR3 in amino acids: CASSLVAGVGDTQYF. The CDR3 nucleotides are TGTGCCAGCAGCTTAGTGGCGGGAGTTGGGGATACGCAGTATTTT.

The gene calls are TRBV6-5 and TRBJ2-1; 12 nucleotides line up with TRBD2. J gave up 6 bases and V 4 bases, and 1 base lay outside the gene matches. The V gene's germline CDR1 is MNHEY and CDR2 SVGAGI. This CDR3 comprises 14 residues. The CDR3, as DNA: TGTGCCAGCAGTTTGACTAGCGGGGGCAATGAGCAGTTCTTC. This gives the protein CASSLTSGGNEQFF.

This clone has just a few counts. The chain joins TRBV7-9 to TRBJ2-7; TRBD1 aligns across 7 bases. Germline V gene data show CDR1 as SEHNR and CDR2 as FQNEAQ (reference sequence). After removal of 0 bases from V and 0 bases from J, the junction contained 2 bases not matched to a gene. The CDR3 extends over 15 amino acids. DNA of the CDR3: TGTGCCAGCAGCTTAGCAGGGGGCGCCTCCTACGAGCAGTACTTC. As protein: CASSLAGGASYEQYF. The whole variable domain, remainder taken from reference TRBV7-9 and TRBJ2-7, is DTGVSQNPRHKITKRGQNVTFRCDPISEHNRLYWYRQTLGQGPEFLTYFQNEAQLEKSRLLSDRFSAERPKGSFSTLEIQRTEQGDSAMYLCASSLAGGASYEQYFGPGTRLTVT.

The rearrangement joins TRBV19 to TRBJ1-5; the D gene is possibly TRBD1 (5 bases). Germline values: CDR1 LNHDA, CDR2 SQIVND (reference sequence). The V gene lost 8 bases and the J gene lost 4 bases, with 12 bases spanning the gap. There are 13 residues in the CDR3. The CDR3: CASEAKGNQPQHF. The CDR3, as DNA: TGTGCCAGTGAGGCAAAGGGGAATCAGCCCCAGCATTTT.

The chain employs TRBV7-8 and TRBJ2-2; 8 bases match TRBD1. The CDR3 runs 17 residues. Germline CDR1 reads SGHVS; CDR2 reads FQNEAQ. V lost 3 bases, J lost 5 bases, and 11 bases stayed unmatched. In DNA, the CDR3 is TGTGCCAGCAGCTTCGTATGGACAGGGTCGGGAACCGGGGAGCTGTTTTTT. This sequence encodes CASSFVWTGSGTGELFF.

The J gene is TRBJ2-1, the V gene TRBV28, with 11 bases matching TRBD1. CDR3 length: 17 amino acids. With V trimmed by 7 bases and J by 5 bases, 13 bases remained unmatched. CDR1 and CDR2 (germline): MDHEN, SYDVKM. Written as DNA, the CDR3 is TGTGCCAGCACCATTATGGGAGGGACAGGGGGGGACAATGAGCAGTTCTTC. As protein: CASTIMGGTGGDNEQFF.

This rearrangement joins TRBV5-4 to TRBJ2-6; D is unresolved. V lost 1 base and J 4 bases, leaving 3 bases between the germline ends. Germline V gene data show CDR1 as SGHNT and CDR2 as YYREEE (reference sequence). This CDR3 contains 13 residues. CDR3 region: CASSLSGANVLTF. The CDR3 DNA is TGTGCCAGCAGCTTGTCGGGGGCCAACGTCCTGACTTTC.

The CDR3 nucleotides read TGTGCCAGCAGTGAACAGGGGGGTCCCTACGAGCAGTACTTC. Translated: CASSEQGGPYEQYF. The genes are TRBV6-4 and TRBJ2-7, with TRBD1 matching over 8 bases. The CDR3 is 14 amino acids. V was clipped by 3 bases and J by 2 bases; unmatched bases: 3. CDR1 is MRHNA, CDR2 SNTAGT, per germline.

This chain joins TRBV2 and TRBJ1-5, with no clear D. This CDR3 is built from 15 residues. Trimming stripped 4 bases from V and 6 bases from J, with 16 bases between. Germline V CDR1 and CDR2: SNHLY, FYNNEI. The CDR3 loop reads CASSVEGRLGQPQHF. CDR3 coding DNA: TGTGCCAGCAGTGTGGAGGGAAGGTTGGGTCAGCCCCAGCATTTT.

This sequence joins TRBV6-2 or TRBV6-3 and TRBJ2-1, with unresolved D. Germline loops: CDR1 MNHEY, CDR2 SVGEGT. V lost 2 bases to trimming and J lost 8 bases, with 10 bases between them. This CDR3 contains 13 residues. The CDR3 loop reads CASSYHVPDEQFF. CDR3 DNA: TGTGCCAGCAGTTACCATGTACCGGATGAGCAGTTCTTC.

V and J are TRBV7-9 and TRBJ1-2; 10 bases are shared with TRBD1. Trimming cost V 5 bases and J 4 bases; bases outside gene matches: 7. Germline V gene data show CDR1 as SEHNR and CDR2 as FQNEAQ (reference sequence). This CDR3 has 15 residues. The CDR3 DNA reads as TGTGCCAGCAGCCCCGAAAGGACAGGGGGCTATGGCTACACCTTC. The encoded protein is CASSPERTGGYGYTF.

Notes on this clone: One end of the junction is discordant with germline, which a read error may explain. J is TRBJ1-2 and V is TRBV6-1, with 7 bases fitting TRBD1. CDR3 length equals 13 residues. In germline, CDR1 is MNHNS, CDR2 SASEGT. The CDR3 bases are TGTGCCAGCAGAGAAGGGGGCGGCTATGGCTACACCTTC. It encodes CASREGGGYGYTF.